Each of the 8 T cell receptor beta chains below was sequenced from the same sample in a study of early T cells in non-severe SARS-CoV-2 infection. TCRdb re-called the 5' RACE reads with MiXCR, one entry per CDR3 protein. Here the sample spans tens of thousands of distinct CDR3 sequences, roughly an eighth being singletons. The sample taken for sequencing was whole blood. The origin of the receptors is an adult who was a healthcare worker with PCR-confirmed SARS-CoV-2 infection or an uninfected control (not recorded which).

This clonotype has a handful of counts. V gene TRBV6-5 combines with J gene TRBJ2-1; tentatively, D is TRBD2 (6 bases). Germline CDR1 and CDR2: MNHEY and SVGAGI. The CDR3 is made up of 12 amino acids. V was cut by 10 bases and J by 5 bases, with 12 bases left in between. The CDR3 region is CAITGVDNEQFF. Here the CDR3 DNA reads TGTGCCATCACGGGGGTAGACAATGAGCAGTTCTTC.

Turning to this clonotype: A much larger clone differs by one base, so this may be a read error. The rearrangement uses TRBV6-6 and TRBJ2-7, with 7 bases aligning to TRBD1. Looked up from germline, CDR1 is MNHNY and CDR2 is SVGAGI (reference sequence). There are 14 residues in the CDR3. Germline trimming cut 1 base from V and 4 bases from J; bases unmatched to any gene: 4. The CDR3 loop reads CASSYLGGDYEQYF. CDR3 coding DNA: TGTGCCAGCAGTTACTTAGGGGGCGATTACGAGCAGTACTTC.

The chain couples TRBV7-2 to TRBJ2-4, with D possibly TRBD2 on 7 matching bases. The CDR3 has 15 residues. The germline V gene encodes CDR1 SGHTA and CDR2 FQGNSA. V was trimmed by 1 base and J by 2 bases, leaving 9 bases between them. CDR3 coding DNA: TGTGCCAGCAGCTTAGTCGGGGGGCCCAAAAACATTCAGTACTTC. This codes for CASSLVGGPKNIQYF.

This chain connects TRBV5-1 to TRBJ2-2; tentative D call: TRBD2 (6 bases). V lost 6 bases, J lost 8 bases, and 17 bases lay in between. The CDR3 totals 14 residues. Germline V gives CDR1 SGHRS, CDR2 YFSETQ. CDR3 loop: CASKDPGRGGELFF. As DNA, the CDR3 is TGCGCCAGCAAAGACCCGGGGCGGGGAGGGGAGCTGTTTTTT.

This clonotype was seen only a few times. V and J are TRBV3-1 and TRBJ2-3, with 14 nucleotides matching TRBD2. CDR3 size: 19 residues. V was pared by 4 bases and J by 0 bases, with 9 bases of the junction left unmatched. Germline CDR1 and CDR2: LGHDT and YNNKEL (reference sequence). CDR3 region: CASSPGLAGAFSSTDTQYF. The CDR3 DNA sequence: TGTGCCAGCAGCCCGGGACTAGCGGGGGCCTTTTCTAGCACAGATACGCAGTATTTT.

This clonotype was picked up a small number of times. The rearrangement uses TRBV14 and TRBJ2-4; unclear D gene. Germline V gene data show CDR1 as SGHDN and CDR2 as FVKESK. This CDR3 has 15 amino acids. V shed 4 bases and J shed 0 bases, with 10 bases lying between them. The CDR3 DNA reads TGTGCCAGCAGCCCCGGGTCCGTAGCCAAAAACATTCAGTACTTC. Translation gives CASSPGSVAKNIQYF.

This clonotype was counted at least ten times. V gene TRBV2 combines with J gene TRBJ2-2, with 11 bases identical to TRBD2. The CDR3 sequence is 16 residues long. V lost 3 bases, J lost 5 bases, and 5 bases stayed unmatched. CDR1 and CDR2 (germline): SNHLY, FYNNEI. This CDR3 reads CASSDAPSGGTGELFF. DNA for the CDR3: TGTGCCAGCAGTGATGCCCCTAGCGGGGGGACCGGGGAGCTGTTTTTT.

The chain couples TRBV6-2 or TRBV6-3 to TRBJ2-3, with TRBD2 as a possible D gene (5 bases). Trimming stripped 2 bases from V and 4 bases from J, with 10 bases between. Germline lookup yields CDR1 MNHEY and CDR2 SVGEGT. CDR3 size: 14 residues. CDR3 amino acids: CASSYGSGADTQYF. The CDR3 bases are TGTGCCAGCAGTTACGGATCCGGGGCAGATACGCAGTATTTT.